This TCR beta chain was sequenced during a study of T cells in Graves' hyperthyroidism and ophthalmopathy. Study findings and constraints: Ophthalmopathy cases were set apart from stable hyperthyroidism by a 13 V-J model. Most thyroid clonotypes that were expanded above 0.001 also turned up in blood.

This clonotype came up many times. As yet, its antigen is unknown. Diagnosis rested on symptoms, serum thyroxine and TRAb, thyroid ultrasound, and orbital computed tomography. With 3 bases removed from V and 9 bases from J, the gap between germline ends came to 15 bases. The CDR3 sequence is 14 residues long. Amplification of TCR beta CDR3 regions used RNA as the template. RT-PCR in the first round (using the HTBI primer set) targeted the TCR CDR3. TCRdb reanalysed the multiplex PCR reads using MiXCR and keeps one entry per CDR3 protein. The data contain 450,000 to 700,000 distinct CDR3 sequences, 40% to 55% of them singletons.

The sequenced material came from peripheral blood or thyroid tissue (not recorded which). J is TRBJ1-5 and V is TRBV12-3 or TRBV12-4; D unresolved. The origin of this receptor is an adult woman with Graves' disease, either hyperthyroidism or ophthalmopathy (not recorded which). CDR3 sequence (DNA): TGTGCCAGCAGTTTTGTCGGCCCAGGAGGGCCCCAGCATTTT. Translation gives CASSFVGPGGPQHF.